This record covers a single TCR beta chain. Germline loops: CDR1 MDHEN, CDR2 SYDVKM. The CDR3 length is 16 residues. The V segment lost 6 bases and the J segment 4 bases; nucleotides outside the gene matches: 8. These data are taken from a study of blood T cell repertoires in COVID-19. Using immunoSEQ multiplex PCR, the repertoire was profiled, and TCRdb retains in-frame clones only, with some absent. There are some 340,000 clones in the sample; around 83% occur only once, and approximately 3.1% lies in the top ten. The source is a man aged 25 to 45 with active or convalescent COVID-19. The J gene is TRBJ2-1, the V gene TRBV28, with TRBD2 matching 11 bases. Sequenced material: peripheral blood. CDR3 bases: TGTGCCAGCAGCCTGATAGCGGGAGGGAGTTACAATGAGCAGTTCTTC. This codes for CASSLIAGGSYNEQFF.